Given below is one T cell receptor beta chain in context. Antigen specificity is unknown. The sample comes from a study of shared clonotypes between healthy human individuals. Across the study: For every donor, three CD4 naive, three CD4 memory, two CD8 naive and one CD8 memory plates were used. Whole-study results and caveats: There were few donors, and this limited the genetic and exposure-history diversity represented.

The length of the CDR3 is 15 residues. Germline V gene data show CDR1 as SGHRS and CDR2 as YFSETQ. The junction had 5 bases not matched to a gene; V was cut back by 4 bases and J by 2 bases. Naive CD8 cells, CD45RO-negative and positively selected for CCR7, excluded terminally differentiated effector memory CD45RA+ cells. The assay was immunoSEQ multiplex PCR, and TCRdb's table has in-frame clones only and misses some. Of 2 million to 2.5 million clones in the sample, about 95% were seen once. This chain connects TRBV5-1 to TRBJ2-7, with 11 bases matching TRBD2. The clonotype comes from a young man in good health. The specimen was naive CD8+ T cells sorted from blood. The CDR3 protein is CASSGLLAGAYEQYF. The CDR3 nucleotides read TGCGCCAGCAGCGGGCTACTAGCGGGGGCCTACGAGCAGTACTTC.